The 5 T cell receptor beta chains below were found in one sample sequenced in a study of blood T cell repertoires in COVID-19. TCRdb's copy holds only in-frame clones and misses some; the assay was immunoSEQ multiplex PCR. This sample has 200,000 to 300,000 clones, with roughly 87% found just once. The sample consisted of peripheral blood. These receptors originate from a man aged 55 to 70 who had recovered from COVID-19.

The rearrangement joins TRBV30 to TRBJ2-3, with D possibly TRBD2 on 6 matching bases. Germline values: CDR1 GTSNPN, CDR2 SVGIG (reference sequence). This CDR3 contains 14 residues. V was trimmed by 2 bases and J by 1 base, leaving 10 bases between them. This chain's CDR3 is CAWSWRVGTDTQYF. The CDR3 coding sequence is TGTGCCTGGAGTTGGAGGGTAGGCACAGATACGCAGTATTTT. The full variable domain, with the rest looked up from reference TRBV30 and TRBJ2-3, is SQTIHQWPATLVQPVGSPLSLECTVEGTSNPNLYWYRQAAGRGLQLLFYSVGIGQISSEVPQNLSASRPQDRQFILSSKKLLLSDSGFYLCAWSWRVGTDTQYFGPGTRLTVL.

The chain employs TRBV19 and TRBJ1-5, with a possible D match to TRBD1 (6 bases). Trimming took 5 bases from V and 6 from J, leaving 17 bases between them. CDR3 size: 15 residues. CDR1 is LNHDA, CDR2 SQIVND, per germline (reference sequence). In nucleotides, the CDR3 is TGTGCCAGTAGTGTACAGGGATGGATAGGTCAGCCCCAGCATTTT. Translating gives CASSVQGWIGQPQHF. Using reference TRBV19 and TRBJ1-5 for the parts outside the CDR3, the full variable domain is DGGITQSPKYLFRKEGQNVTLSCEQNLNHDAMYWYRQDPGQGLRLIYYSQIVNDFQKGDIAEGYSVSREKKESFPLTVTSAQKNPTAFYLCASSVQGWIGQPQHFGDGTRLSIL.

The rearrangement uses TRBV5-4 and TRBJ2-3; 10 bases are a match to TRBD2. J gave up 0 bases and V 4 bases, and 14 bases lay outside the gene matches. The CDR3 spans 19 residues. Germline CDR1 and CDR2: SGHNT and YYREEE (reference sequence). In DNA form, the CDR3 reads TGTGCCAGCAGCCCCGCCGCTAGCGGGGGTTACCCTAGCACAGATACGCAGTATTTT. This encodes CASSPAASGGYPSTDTQYF.

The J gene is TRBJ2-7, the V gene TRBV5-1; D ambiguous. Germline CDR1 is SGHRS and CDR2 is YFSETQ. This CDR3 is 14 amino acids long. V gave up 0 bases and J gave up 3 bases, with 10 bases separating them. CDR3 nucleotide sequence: TGCGCCAGCAGCTTGGCAGGCGCTGACTACGAGCAGTACTTC. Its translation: CASSLAGADYEQYF.

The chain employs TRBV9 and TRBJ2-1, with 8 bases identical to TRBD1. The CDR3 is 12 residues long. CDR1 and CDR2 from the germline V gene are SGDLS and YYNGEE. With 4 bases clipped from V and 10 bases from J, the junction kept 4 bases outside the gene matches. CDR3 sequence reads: CASSPRTGEQFF. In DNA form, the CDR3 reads TGTGCCAGCAGCCCCCGGACAGGGGAGCAGTTCTTC.